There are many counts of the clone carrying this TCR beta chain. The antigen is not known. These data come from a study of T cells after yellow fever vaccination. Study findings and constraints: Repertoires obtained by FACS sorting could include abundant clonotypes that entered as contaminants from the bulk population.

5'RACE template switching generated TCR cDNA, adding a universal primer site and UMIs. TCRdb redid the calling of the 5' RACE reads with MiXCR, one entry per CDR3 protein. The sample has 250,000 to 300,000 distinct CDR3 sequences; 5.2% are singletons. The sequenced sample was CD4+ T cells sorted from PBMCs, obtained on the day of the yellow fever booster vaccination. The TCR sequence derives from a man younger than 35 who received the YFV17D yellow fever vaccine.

The CDR3 DNA follows: TGCAGCGCCCAGGACCCTAATCAGCCCCAGCATTTT. Protein product: CSAQDPNQPQHF. The chain employs TRBV29-1 and TRBJ1-5; D gene uncertain. The V and J ends lost 7 bases and 4 bases respectively, with 11 bases between them. Germline CDR1 reads SQVTM; CDR2 reads ANQGSEA. This CDR3 has 12 residues.